This T cell receptor beta chain was captured in a study of neurological immune-mediated disorders. Study outcomes and limitations: Subjects shared no identical expanded-clone CDR3 amino acid sequences, suggesting private TCR-beta repertoires in all groups. Levels of TCR clonal expansion peaked in HTLV-1-associated myelopathy and reached their lowest in multiple sclerosis, under those of healthy controls.

Specified time point: longitudinal time-point 2. A total of 2 million PBMCs stored at -80 degrees C provided the unsorted libraries. The making of cDNA relied on 5'RACE with 10-nucleotide random UMIs. TCRdb independently ran MiXCR on the 5' RACE reads; one entry per CDR3 protein. This table holds 100,000 or so distinct CDR3 sequences, about 12% found once. This clonotype showed up many times. What it recognizes is unknown. The source of this sequence is a female donor with HTLV-1-associated myelopathy (HAM/TSP). Source material: PBMCs.

The DNA of the CDR3 is TGTGCCAGCAGTGAAGTTGAGCGCCCGAAGTTCTTC. Protein sequence: CASSEVERPKFF. The rearrangement links TRBV2 to TRBJ2-1, with no clear D. Germline V lookup: CDR1 SNHLY, CDR2 FYNNEI. The V and J ends lost 1 base and 14 bases respectively, with 12 bases between them. CDR3 length equals 12 residues.